This entry features one T cell receptor beta chain sequence. Its antigen remains unknown. All sequencing subjects had displayed CD8+CD57+ cell expansion on flow cytometry. Diagnosis of severe acquired aplastic anemia applied to all patients. Patients were therapy-naive when their blood was sampled. This specimen comes from a study of CD8+CD57+ T cells in acquired aplastic anemia. Study outcomes and limitations: In common between the patients and the controls were nearly 30 CD8+ CDR3 sequences.

Profiling of TCR beta VDJ combinations and CDR3 sequences used genomic DNA as template. TCRdb reanalysed the reads using MiXCR and keeps one entry per CDR3 protein. Of 150,000 to 200,000 distinct CDR3 sequences in the sample, over 70% were seen once. This CDR3 is built from 15 residues. The V gene's germline CDR1 is SGHRS and CDR2 YFSETQ. V lost 6 bases, J lost 4 bases, and 17 bases lay in between. The sample consisted of sorted CD4+, CD8+, or CD8+CD57+ T cells (not recorded which) from PBMCs. The chain has TRBV5-1 and TRBJ2-1; D assignment may be TRBD1 or TRBD2 (7 bases each). The clonotype comes from a human donor with aplastic anemia. CDR3: CASKAQGGQYNEQFF. CDR3 sequence (DNA): TGCGCCAGCAAAGCCCAGGGGGGGCAGTACAATGAGCAGTTCTTC. Full variable domain (remainder filled in from reference TRBV5-1 and TRBJ2-1): KAGVTQTPRYLIKTRGQQVTLSCSPISGHRSVSWYQQTPGQGLQFLFEYFSETQRNKGNFPGRFSGRQFSNSRSEMNVSTLELGDSALYLCASKAQGGQYNEQFFGPGTRLTVL.